The 18 T cell receptor beta chains below all came from one sample that was sequenced in a study of T cell repertoires in cytomegalovirus infection. No cognate antigen is known for these TCRs. Each CDR3 protein gets one entry after TCRdb re-called the reads with MiXCR. The profile shows 650,000 to 900,000 distinct CDR3 sequences, about 30% of them singletons. The input for sequencing was cultured CD8+ T cells from PBMCs, taken from culture after CMV antigen stimulation. Receptors originate from a human donor in good health (CMV status not recorded). Some clones in this sample may be carry-over from other donors' samples.

This sequence joins TRBV4-2 and TRBJ2-7, with 9 bases matching TRBD2. Germline lookup yields CDR1 LGHNA and CDR2 YNFKEQ. The CDR3 consists of 17 residues. Germline trimming cut 0 bases from V and 5 bases from J; bases unmatched to any gene: 11. This chain's CDR3 is CASSQEGGLAGYHEQYF. The CDR3 region has the DNA TGTGCCAGCAGCCAAGAGGGGGGGCTAGCGGGGTATCACGAGCAGTACTTC.

The chain carries TRBV27 and TRBJ2-7, with D perhaps matching TRBD2 (7 bases). The CDR3 runs 15 residues. Looked up from germline, CDR1 is MNHEY and CDR2 is SMNVEV (reference sequence). In DNA form, the CDR3 reads TGTGCCAGCAGCCCCGCGGGGGCCCTCTCCTACGAGCAGTACGTT. It is translated as CASSPAGALSYEQYV.

Only a few counts were recorded for this clonotype. This chain connects TRBV20-1 to TRBJ2-1, with 13 bases matching TRBD2. J lost 4 bases, V lost 3 bases, and 15 bases had no gene match. Looked up from germline, CDR1 is DFQATT and CDR2 is SNEGSKA (reference sequence). This CDR3 region has 19 residues. The CDR3 protein is CSARVSLRLAGGRYNEQFF. The DNA for the CDR3 is TGCAGTGCTAGGGTCTCACTTCGACTAGCGGGGGGTCGGTACAATGAGCAGTTCTTC.

This rearrangement joins TRBV4-1 to TRBJ2-5, with D unresolved. Germline loops: CDR1 MGHRA, CDR2 YSYEKL. This CDR3 contains 16 residues. V lost 1 base, J lost 2 bases, and 14 bases lay in between. The CDR3 DNA sequence: TGCGCCAGCAGCCAAGCCGTTAAGGTTTTTCAAGAGACCCAGTACTTC. Translated, it gives CASSQAVKVFQETQYF.

This rearrangement joins TRBV11-2 to TRBJ2-7; 7 bases are shared with TRBD1. From germline, CDR1 is SGHAT and CDR2 FQNNGV. Trimming cost V 0 bases and J 5 bases; bases outside gene matches: 7. The CDR3 totals 15 residues. Written as DNA, the CDR3 is TGTGCCAGCAGCTTAGAGGTGACAGGGACCCACGAGCAGTACGTC. It encodes CASSLEVTGTHEQYV.

J is TRBJ1-1 and V is TRBV12-3 or TRBV12-4; D gene ambiguous. The CDR3 loop spans 18 amino acids. V was pared by 7 bases and J by 0 bases, with 24 bases between. As DNA, the CDR3 is TGTGCCAGCAATCCAACCCCAACCCTCCAAGTTCTGAACACTGAAGCTTTCTTT. This translates into CASNPTPTLQVLNTEAFF.

This clonotype was observed a handful of times. The chain employs TRBV12-3 or TRBV12-4 and TRBJ1-2, with D perhaps TRBD1 (6 bases). The CDR3 loop spans 14 amino acids. The ends were cut back, 5 bases at V and 3 bases at J, with 13 bases in the middle. The CDR3 spells CASSPGGRDYGYTF. CDR3 nucleotides: TGTGCCAGCAGTCCCGGGGGGCGCGACTATGGCTACACCTTC.

This clonotype was seen more than once but under ten times. The chain combines TRBV12-3 or TRBV12-4 with TRBJ2-1; D might be TRBD1 (6 bases). V was clipped by 5 bases and J by 10 bases, with 15 bases between them. The CDR3 runs to 13 residues. CDR3 nucleotide sequence: TGTGCCAGCAGTGAAACAGGGTATTGGGAGCAGTTCTTC. Its translation: CASSETGYWEQFF.

This clonotype turned up a few times. The chain has TRBV7-3 and TRBJ2-5, with 8 bases fitting TRBD1. The CDR3 consists of 15 residues. Unmatched junction bases numbered 4, after V lost 1 base and J lost 3 bases. The germline V gene encodes CDR1 SGHTA and CDR2 FQGTGA. This CDR3 reads CASSLIRGHKETQYF. CDR3 in DNA: TGTGCCAGCAGCTTAATCAGGGGGCATAAAGAGACCCAGTACTTC.

This clonotype was observed a few times. This chain joins TRBV4-1 and TRBJ2-1; D might be TRBD2 (6 bases). With 5 bases removed from V and 4 bases from J, the gap between germline ends came to 15 bases. The CDR3 has 15 amino acids. Per germline, CDR1 MGHRA and CDR2 YSYEKL. CDR3: CASSGRPDHYNEQFF. For the CDR3, the DNA is TGCGCCAGCAGCGGGAGGCCCGATCATTACAATGAGCAGTTCTTC.

This clonotype was found a few times. V usage is TRBV19 and J usage is TRBJ2-7, with 9 positions matching TRBD1. CDR1 is LNHDA and CDR2 is SQIVND in the germline V gene (reference sequence). V lost 6 bases to trimming and J lost 7 bases; unmatched junction nucleotides: 16. The CDR3 runs 16 residues. The CDR3 is CASSLIPIGTGWEQYV. The CDR3 DNA follows: TGTGCCAGTAGCCTTATCCCCATCGGGACAGGGTGGGAGCAGTACGTC.

This clonotype was counted ten times or more. This chain links TRBV7-9 with TRBJ1-1, with D maybe TRBD1 (6 bases). Germline V CDR1 and CDR2: SEHNR, FQNEAQ (reference sequence). The germline V and J ends were trimmed by 5 bases and 4 bases, with 14 bases remaining between them. This CDR3 is 14 amino acids long. CDR3 in amino acids: CASSGDLGATEAFF. CDR3 nucleotide sequence: TGTGCCAGCAGCGGGGACTTGGGGGCCACTGAAGCTTTCTTT.

The chain links TRBV4-1 to TRBJ2-7; unclear D gene. CDR3 length: 16 amino acids. Germline V CDR1 and CDR2: MGHRA, YSYEKL. Between the trimmed V and J ends, which lost 2 bases and 2 bases, there was a span of 16 bases. CDR3 protein: CASSQRAGWQTYEQYF. CDR3 sequence (DNA): TGCGCCAGCAGCCAAAGGGCCGGATGGCAGACCTACGAGCAGTACTTC.

The chain combines TRBV28 with TRBJ2-1; tentatively, D is TRBD1 or TRBD2 (5 bases each). There are 13 residues in the CDR3. Germline assignment: CDR1 MDHEN and CDR2 SYDVKM. The V end was cut by 6 bases, the J end by 8 bases, with 14 bases between. The DNA of the CDR3 is TGTGCCAGCAGCGTCGGGACCCCACATGAGCAGTTCTTC. Encoded protein: CASSVGTPHEQFF. Combining the CDR3 with reference TRBV28 and TRBJ2-1 gives the whole variable domain DVKVTQSSRYLVKRTGEKVFLECVQDMDHENMFWYRQDPGLGLRLIYFSYDVKMKEKGDIPEGYSVSREKKERFSLILESASTNQTSMYLCASSVGTPHEQFFGPGTRLTVL.

The chain links TRBV7-6 to TRBJ2-5, with TRBD2 identical over 12 bases. The CDR3 consists of 16 residues. V lost 3 bases and J lost 2; bases outside the gene matches: 4. CDR1 and CDR2 from the germline V gene are SGHVS and FNYEAQ. CDR3 coding DNA: TGTGCCAGCAGCTTCTGGACTAGCGGGGAGCAAGAGACCCAGTACTTC. It codes for CASSFWTSGEQETQYF.

This chain links TRBV20-1 with TRBJ2-5, with D perhaps matching TRBD1 (5 bases). The CDR3 has 17 amino acids. Germline V gene sequence: CDR1 DFQATT, CDR2 SNEGSKA (reference sequence). V was pared by 0 bases and J by 2 bases, with 19 bases between. CDR3 region: CSARDYDLPGPQETQYF. The DNA for the CDR3 is TGCAGTGCTAGAGATTATGACTTGCCAGGGCCTCAAGAGACCCAGTACTTC.

The rearrangement joins TRBV29-1 to TRBJ2-1; 8 bases map to TRBD1. In germline, CDR1 is SQVTM, CDR2 ANQGSEA. Trimming took 8 bases from V and 4 from J; bases not matched to a gene: 10. The CDR3 is made up of 14 amino acids. CDR3 residues: CSITGTGYYNEQFF. The CDR3 DNA reads as TGCAGCATAACTGGGACAGGATATTACAATGAGCAGTTCTTC.

The chain is built from TRBV6-2 or TRBV6-3 and TRBJ2-1; D is undetermined. This CDR3 comprises 13 residues. V was clipped by 7 bases and J by 3 bases, with 10 bases between them. The germline gives CDR1 MNHEY, CDR2 SVGEGT. CDR3 residues: CASNQDGYNEQFF. CDR3 sequence (DNA): TGTGCCAGCAACCAAGACGGCTACAATGAGCAGTTCTTC.